What follows are 9 T cell receptor beta chains derived from one specimen sequenced in a study of early T cells in non-severe SARS-CoV-2 infection. TCRdb re-analysed the 5' RACE reads in MiXCR, keeping a single row per CDR3 protein. The table includes around 83,000 distinct CDR3 sequences, approximately 12% detected once. Here the sequenced sample was whole blood, taken at baseline. Receptor source: an adult who was a healthcare worker with PCR-confirmed SARS-CoV-2 infection or an uninfected control (not recorded which).

The V call is TRBV5-6, the J call TRBJ1-1; D unclear. Germline V gene lookup returns CDR1 SGHDT and CDR2 YYEEEE. Trimming removed 4 bases at V and 4 bases at J, with 11 bases between. CDR3 size: 13 residues. CDR3 protein: CASSEAGGTEAFF. Written as DNA, the CDR3 is TGTGCCAGCAGCGAGGCAGGCGGCACTGAAGCTTTCTTT.

This clonotype has at least ten counts. V is TRBV12-3 or TRBV12-4 and J is TRBJ1-1; TRBD1 matches at 9 bases. Trimming took 4 bases from V and 5 from J; bases not matched to a gene: 8. The CDR3 is made up of 15 amino acids. CDR3 sequence: CASSSFRDRDTEAFF. CDR3 DNA sequence: TGTGCCAGCAGTTCCTTCCGGGACAGGGATACTGAAGCTTTCTTT.

The chain's CDR3 is CASTWGRAKNIQYF. The DNA for the CDR3 is TGTGCCAGCACCTGGGGGAGAGCCAAAAACATTCAGTACTTC. V gene TRBV11-2 combines with J gene TRBJ2-4; possibly TRBD1 or TRBD2 for D (5 bases each). This CDR3 has 14 amino acids. Trimming pared 7 bases from V and 0 bases from J, leaving 10 bases between. Germline CDR1 and CDR2: SGHAT and FQNNGV.

This clonotype was observed a few times. The gene calls are TRBV6-5 and TRBJ1-2; 9 bases match TRBD1. V shed 6 bases and J 4 bases; nucleotides not matched to a gene: 6. Germline lookup yields CDR1 MNHEY and CDR2 SVGAGI. CDR3 size: 14 residues. The CDR3 here is CASRRGQGIYGYTF. CDR3 DNA sequence: TGTGCCAGCAGAAGGGGACAGGGTATCTATGGCTACACCTTC.

The rearrangement links TRBV30 to TRBJ2-3; D unclear. V lost 1 base, J lost 3 bases, and 11 bases lay in between. Per germline, CDR1 GTSNPN and CDR2 SVGIG (reference sequence). CDR3 size: 14 residues. The CDR3 reads CAWSAGRRTDTQYF. The CDR3 nucleotides read TGTGCCTGGAGTGCCGGTAGGCGGACAGATACGCAGTATTTT.

At least ten counts were recorded for this clonotype. CDR3 sequence: CASSLEGIEQYF. The DNA of the CDR3 is TGTGCCAGCAGCTTAGAGGGTATCGAGCAGTACTTC. The V and J genes are TRBV7-6 and TRBJ2-7, with D uncertain. This CDR3 is 12 amino acids long. V lost 1 base to trimming and J lost 6 bases, with 7 bases between them. The germline gives CDR1 SGHVS, CDR2 FNYEAQ.

Written as DNA, the CDR3 is TGTGCCAGCTCACTACCCGGGTATGGCTACACCTTC. Protein sequence: CASSLPGYGYTF. The chain recombines TRBV18 with TRBJ1-2; D not resolved. This CDR3 has 12 amino acids. CDR1 and CDR2 from the germline V gene are KGHSH and LQKENI. Trimming took off 4 bases at V and 5 bases at J, with 8 bases between the two ends.

This clonotype was counted only a few times. V is TRBV28 and J is TRBJ2-7, with TRBD1 matching 8 bases. The trim removed 6 bases at V and 0 bases at J, leaving 10 bases unmatched. Germline CDR1 and CDR2: MDHEN and SYDVKM. The CDR3 consists of 16 residues. CDR3 loop: CASSPTGALSSYEQYF. In DNA, the CDR3 is TGTGCCAGCAGCCCGACAGGGGCGCTCTCCTCCTACGAGCAGTACTTC.

The table lists this clonotype with many counts. The chain employs TRBV7-9 and TRBJ1-1, with D perhaps TRBD1 (5 bases). Trimming took 6 bases from V and 2 from J, leaving 10 bases between them. Germline values: CDR1 SEHNR, CDR2 FQNEAQ (reference sequence). CDR3 length equals 13 residues. The CDR3 region is CASSSDSNTEAFF. In nucleotides, the CDR3 is TGTGCCAGCAGTTCTGACAGTAACACTGAAGCTTTCTTT.